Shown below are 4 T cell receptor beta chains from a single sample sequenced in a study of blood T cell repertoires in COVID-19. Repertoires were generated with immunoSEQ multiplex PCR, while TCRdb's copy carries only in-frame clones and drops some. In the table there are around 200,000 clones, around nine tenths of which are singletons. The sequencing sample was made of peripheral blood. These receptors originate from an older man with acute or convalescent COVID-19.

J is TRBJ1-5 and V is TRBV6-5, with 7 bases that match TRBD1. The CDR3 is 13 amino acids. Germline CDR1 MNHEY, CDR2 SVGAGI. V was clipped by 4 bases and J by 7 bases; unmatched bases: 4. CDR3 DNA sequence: TGTGCCAGCAGTTCCTTAGGGGGCCAGCCCCAGCATTTT. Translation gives CASSSLGGQPQHF.

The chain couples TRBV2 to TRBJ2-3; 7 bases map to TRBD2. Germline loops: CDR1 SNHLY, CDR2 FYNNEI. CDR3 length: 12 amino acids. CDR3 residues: CAGGLSTDTQYF. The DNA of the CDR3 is TGTGCGGGAGGGCTCAGCACAGATACGCAGTATTTT.

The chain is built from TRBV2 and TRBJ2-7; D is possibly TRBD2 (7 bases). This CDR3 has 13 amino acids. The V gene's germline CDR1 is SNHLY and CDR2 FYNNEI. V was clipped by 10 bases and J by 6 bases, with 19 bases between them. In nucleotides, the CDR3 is TGTGCCACCACCGCCGGGGGGCCCAGCGAGCAGTACTTC. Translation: CATTAGGPSEQYF.

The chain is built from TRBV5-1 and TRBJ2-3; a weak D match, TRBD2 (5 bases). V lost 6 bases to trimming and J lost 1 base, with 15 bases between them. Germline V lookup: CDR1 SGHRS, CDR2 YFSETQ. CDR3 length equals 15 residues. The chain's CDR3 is CASTPPTGGTDTQYF. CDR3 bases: TGCGCCAGCACCCCCCCGACCGGGGGCACAGATACGCAGTATTTT.